Following are 17 T cell receptor beta chains from one sample sequenced in a study of T cells in Graves' hyperthyroidism and ophthalmopathy. Using RNA transcripts as the source, TCR beta CDR3 regions were amplified. TCR CDR3 underwent first-round RT-PCR with the HTBI primer set. TCRdb ran MiXCR on the multiplex PCR reads and lists one entry per CDR3 protein. Of approximately 420,000 distinct CDR3 sequences in the sample, roughly an eighth are singletons; the top ten hold 5% to 6%. The material sequenced was blood. The receptors come from a woman aged 18-35 years with Graves' hyperthyroidism.

This clonotype was observed many times. This chain links TRBV7-3 with TRBJ2-3; D is uncertain. Trimming left V 2 bases short and J 6 bases short, with 12 bases between. Germline CDR1 reads SGHTA; CDR2 reads FQGTGA. The CDR3 totals 14 residues. The CDR3, as DNA: TGTGCCAGCAGCTTAGGGGTGGCACGCGATACGCAGTATTTT. It codes for CASSLGVARDTQYF.

This clonotype has more than one count but fewer than ten. This rearrangement joins TRBV5-4 to TRBJ2-7; TRBD2 matches at 7 bases. J lost 7 bases, V lost 1 base, and 5 bases had no gene match. Germline CDR1 reads SGHNT; CDR2 reads YYREEE (reference sequence). CDR3 size: 13 residues. CDR3 residues: CASSLHGGGEQYF. CDR3 coding DNA: TGTGCCAGCAGCTTGCATGGGGGGGGAGAGCAGTACTTC.

V is TRBV19 and J is TRBJ1-1, with 11 positions matching TRBD1. This CDR3 comprises 14 residues. Germline trimming cut 6 bases from V and 3 bases from J; bases unmatched to any gene: 3. The germline V gene has CDR1 LNHDA and CDR2 SQIVND (reference sequence). The CDR3 nucleotides are TGTGCCAGTAGATGGACAGGGGGCCACACTGAAGCTTTCTTT. Translation: CASRWTGGHTEAFF.

With respect to this clonotype: A much larger clone sits a single nucleotide away, making a read error possible. This chain links TRBV7-2 with TRBJ2-1; 7 positions match TRBD2. This CDR3 region has 15 residues. Trimming cost V 5 bases and J 8 bases; bases outside gene matches: 12. Per the germline V gene, CDR1 is SGHTA and CDR2 is FQGNSA. CDR3 sequence (DNA): TGTGCCAGCAGCCACTACGAGACTAGCCGTCATGAGCAGTTCTTC. Protein product: CASSHYETSRHEQFF.

In its sample, this clonotype was seen many times. The CDR3 loop reads CAISVSADLAEGYGYTF. DNA for the CDR3: TGTGCCATCAGTGTTTCGGCAGACCTCGCCGAGGGGTATGGCTACACCTTC. The V call is TRBV10-3, the J call TRBJ1-2; D is perhaps TRBD1 (5 bases). This CDR3 contains 17 residues. V lost 4 bases and J 5 bases, leaving 23 bases between the germline ends. Per the germline V gene, CDR1 is ENHRY and CDR2 is SYGVKD.

This clonotype was counted many times. The chain combines TRBV7-9 with TRBJ2-1, with D possibly being TRBD1 or TRBD2 (5 bases each). The V end lost 5 bases, the J end lost 4 bases, and 15 bases lay between the germline ends. The V gene's germline CDR1 is SEHNR and CDR2 FQNEAQ (reference sequence). The CDR3 has 15 amino acids. DNA for the CDR3: TGTGCCAGCAGCAAGGGACCTACGGGGTACAATGAGCAGTTCTTC. It translates to CASSKGPTGYNEQFF.

This clonotype was seen ten or more times. Being one base from a much bigger clone, this may be a read error. The chain carries TRBV6-1 and TRBJ2-7; 10 nucleotides line up with TRBD1. Germline CDR1 and CDR2: MNHNS and SASEGT. J gave up 2 bases and V 6 bases, and 4 bases lay outside the gene matches. The CDR3 runs to 14 residues. CDR3 protein: CASSRDRGTYEQYF. The CDR3, as DNA: TGTGCCAGCAGCAGGGACAGGGGAACCTACGAGCAGTACTTC.

The chain combines TRBV20-1 with TRBJ1-2; D is uncertain. The CDR3 totals 16 residues. Germline CDR1 and CDR2: DFQATT and SNEGSKA (reference sequence). Trimming removed 0 bases from V and 5 bases from J, with 19 bases in between. The CDR3 region is CSARDSFRTEAYGYTF. The CDR3 DNA follows: TGCAGTGCTAGAGATTCTTTCCGGACCGAGGCATATGGCTACACCTTC.

There are many counts of this clonotype. The CDR3 loop reads CASGLDGSNQPQHF. Written as DNA, the CDR3 is TGTGCCAGCGGCCTGGACGGTAGCAATCAGCCCCAGCATTTT. The chain combines TRBV2 with TRBJ1-5; D gene ambiguous. This CDR3 comprises 14 residues. Per the germline V gene, CDR1 is SNHLY and CDR2 is FYNNEI. V was clipped by 8 bases and J by 0 bases, with 11 bases between them.

This clonotype came up once. A much larger clone sits a single nucleotide away, making a read error possible. The chain carries TRBV5-1 and TRBJ2-2; tentatively, D is TRBD2 (6 bases). CDR3 length: 15 residues. Germline values: CDR1 SGHRS, CDR2 YFSETQ. The CDR3 reads CASSLGGYGTRELFF. DNA of the CDR3: TGCGCCAGCAGCTTAGGAGGGTATGGCACCAGGGAGCTGTTTTTT.

This clonotype was seen repeatedly, ten times or more. The chain recombines TRBV3-1 with TRBJ1-1; D is undetermined. Germline loops: CDR1 LGHDT, CDR2 YNNKEL (reference sequence). Trimming left V 6 bases short and J 2 bases short, with 10 bases between. The CDR3 has 13 amino acids. As DNA, the CDR3 is TGTGCCAGCAGGTCGGACGGCAACACTGAAGCTTTCTTT. Translated, it gives CASRSDGNTEAFF.

This clonotype was picked up many times. This chain joins TRBV11-2 and TRBJ2-7; either TRBD1 or TRBD2 may supply D (6 bases each). Trimming took off 6 bases at V and 2 bases at J, with 17 bases between the two ends. Germline assignment: CDR1 SGHAT and CDR2 FQNNGV. The CDR3 runs 15 residues. The CDR3 DNA reads as TGTGCCAGCAGGACCCATAGGGGGAGGACCTACGAGCAGTACTTC. This encodes CASRTHRGRTYEQYF.

This clonotype was recorded a few times. The rearrangement links TRBV7-2 to TRBJ2-2; maybe TRBD2 (6 bases). Looked up from germline, CDR1 is SGHTA and CDR2 is FQGNSA. Trimming shortened V by 1 base and J by 6 bases, and 12 bases separated the two germline ends. The CDR3 consists of 15 residues. CDR3 in amino acids: CASSLVADWAGELFF. In DNA, the CDR3 is TGTGCCAGCAGCTTAGTAGCGGACTGGGCCGGGGAGCTGTTTTTT.

This clonotype showed up many times. The chain employs TRBV20-1 and TRBJ1-1; no clear D gene. The CDR3 is 14 residues long. The V gene's germline CDR1 is DFQATT and CDR2 SNEGSKA (reference sequence). V lost 7 bases to trimming and J lost 2 bases, with 17 bases between them. The CDR3 DNA reads as TGCAGTGTGGAGAAGTCGATGGGTAACACTGAAGCTTTCTTT. It is translated as CSVEKSMGNTEAFF.

The rearrangement joins TRBV10-1 to TRBJ1-6; no firm D call. The V gene lost 8 bases and the J gene lost 6 bases, with 5 bases spanning the gap. The CDR3 covers 11 residues. Germline-derived CDR1 and CDR2 are WNHNN and SYGVQD (reference sequence). DNA for the CDR3: TGCGCCAGCTCTTTTAATTCACCCCTCCACTTT. Translated, it gives CASSFNSPLHF.

The chain recombines TRBV12-3 or TRBV12-4 with TRBJ2-5; unclear D gene. CDR3 length: 14 residues. V was trimmed by 3 bases and J by 2 bases, leaving 10 bases between them. The CDR3 coding sequence is TGTGCCAGCAGTTTGCTCTATTGGCAAGAGACCCAGTACTTC. Its translation is CASSLLYWQETQYF.

The J gene is TRBJ2-2, the V gene TRBV5-5; no clear D. V was clipped by 4 bases and J by 4 bases, with 8 bases between them. CDR3 length equals 13 residues. Germline V gene lookup returns CDR1 SGHKS and CDR2 YYEKEE (reference sequence). The CDR3 DNA reads as TGTGCCAGCAGCCGTTCGGGCACCGGGGAGCTGTTTTTT. It yields the protein CASSRSGTGELFF.